This record looks at one TCR beta chain sequence and its context. There are 22 residues in the CDR3. Germline V gene sequence: CDR1 SGHVS, CDR2 FNYEAQ. V was clipped by 5 bases and J by 0 bases, with 32 bases between them. The data derive from a study of blood T cell repertoires in COVID-19. Looking at the study overall: Samples taken during acute and convalescent COVID-19 were collected in the United States, Italy and Spain. Sources were T cells, B-cell-depleted T cells, or PBMCs; the material itself was cDNA or gDNA.

As processed by the authors: Amplifying reference gene primers gave estimates of nucleated cell counts. Method: immunoSEQ multiplex PCR; TCRdb's copy keeps in-frame clones and lacks some. V, J and clone size are taken as reported in that table, and D and trimming were inferred from the DNA itself. Of tens of thousands of clones in the sample, roughly nine tenths were seen once. This sequence was found in a human donor in a cohort sampled during active COVID-19. The gene calls are TRBV7-6 and TRBJ2-1, with D tentatively TRBD2 (6 bases). The sample was peripheral blood. CDR3 nucleotide sequence: TGTGCCAGCAGCCAAAATATTATGTCAGCTCTGATGGGAGGCTCCTCCTACAATGAGCAGTTCTTC. Its protein is CASSQNIMSALMGGSSYNEQFF.